The entry below describes one T cell receptor (beta chain). Per the germline V gene, CDR1 is SGHDT and CDR2 is YYEEEE. This CDR3 is 12 amino acids long. V was trimmed by 3 bases and J by 7 bases, leaving 10 bases between them. TCRdb's copy holds only in-frame clones and misses some; the assay was immunoSEQ multiplex PCR. Of 85,000 to 120,000 clones in the sample, approximately 94% were seen once. The data belong to a study of cytomegalovirus exposure and HLA in healthy donors. Sequences were obtained from PBMCs. The origin of this receptor is a woman younger than 35 in good health and CMV-seronegative. V and J are TRBV5-6 and TRBJ1-2, with a tentative D call TRBD1 (6 bases). Here the CDR3 DNA reads TGTGCCAGCAGCTCCGGGACACGTGGCTACACCTTC. It translates to CASSSGTRGYTF.